One T cell receptor beta chain is described in this entry. Its antigen is currently unknown. The CDR3 extends over 15 amino acids. From germline, CDR1 is LGHDT and CDR2 YNNKEL (reference sequence). The V gene lost 0 bases and the J gene lost 5 bases, with 13 bases spanning the gap. Amplifying from RNA transcripts, the study obtained TCR beta CDR3 regions. The workflow started with a first-round RT-PCR run with HTBI primers and then moved on to a second-round multiplex PCR. Each CDR3 protein is one row after TCRdb ran MiXCR on the multiplex PCR reads. The sample has about 480,000 distinct CDR3 sequences, around 14% seen once. Diagnosis relied on clinical symptoms, serum thyroxine, TRAb, thyroid ultrasound and orbital computed tomography. PBMCs were density-gradient isolated from about 9.6 ml fresh blood. This sample was taken from a study of Graves' ophthalmopathy and Graves' hyperthyroidism. Findings of the study overall: Classification of ophthalmopathy versus stable hyperthyroidism by a 13-signature model yielded roughly 86% sensitivity and 70% to 83% specificity. Most expanded thyroid clonotypes above 0.001 frequency also appeared in blood.

Sequencing input: blood. This sequence originates from a woman in her twenties or thirties with Graves' ophthalmopathy. The chain joins TRBV3-1 to TRBJ1-2, with D uncertain. CDR3 residues: CASSQEVGLLYGYTF. CDR3 DNA: TGTGCCAGCAGCCAAGAGGTTGGACTTTTGTATGGCTACACCTTC.